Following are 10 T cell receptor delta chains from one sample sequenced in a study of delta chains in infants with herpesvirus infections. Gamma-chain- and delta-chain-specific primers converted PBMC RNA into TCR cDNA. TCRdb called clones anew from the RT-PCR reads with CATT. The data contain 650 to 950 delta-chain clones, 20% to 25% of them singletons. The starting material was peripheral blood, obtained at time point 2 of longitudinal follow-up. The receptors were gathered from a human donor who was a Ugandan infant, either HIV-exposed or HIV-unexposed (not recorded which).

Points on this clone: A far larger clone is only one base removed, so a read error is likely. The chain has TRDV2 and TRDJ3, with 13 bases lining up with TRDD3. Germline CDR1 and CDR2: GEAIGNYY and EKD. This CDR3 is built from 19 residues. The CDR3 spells CACDKVLGDTHWDARQMFF. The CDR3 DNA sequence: TGTGCCTGTGACAAAGTACTGGGGGATACGCACTGGGACGCCCGACAGATGTTTTTC.

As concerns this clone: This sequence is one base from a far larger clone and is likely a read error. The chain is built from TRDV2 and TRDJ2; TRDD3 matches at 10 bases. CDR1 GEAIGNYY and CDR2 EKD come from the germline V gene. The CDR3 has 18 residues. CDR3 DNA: TGTGCCCGTGACACCGTTGTGGGGGATACAGCTTTGACAGCACAACTCTTCTTT. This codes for CARDTVVGDTALTAQLFF.

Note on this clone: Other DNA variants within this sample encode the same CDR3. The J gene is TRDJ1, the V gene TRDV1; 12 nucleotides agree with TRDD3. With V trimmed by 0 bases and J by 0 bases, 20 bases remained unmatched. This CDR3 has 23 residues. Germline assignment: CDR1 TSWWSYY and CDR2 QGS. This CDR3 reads CALGELGPSSLTGGYPYTDKLIF. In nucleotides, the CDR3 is TGTGCTCTTGGGGAACTAGGGCCCTCCTCACTTACTGGGGGATACCCGTACACCGATAAACTCATCTTT.

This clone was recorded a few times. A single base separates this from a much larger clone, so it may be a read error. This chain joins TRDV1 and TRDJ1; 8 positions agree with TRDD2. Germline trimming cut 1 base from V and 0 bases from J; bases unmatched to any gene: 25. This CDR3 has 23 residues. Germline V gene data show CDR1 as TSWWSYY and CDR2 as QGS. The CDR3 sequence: CALGEPGCFLRGLGNLYTDKLIF. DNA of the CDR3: TGTGCTCTTGGGGAACCGGGGTGCTTCCTACGGGGCCTGGGGAACCTGTACACCGATAAACTCATCTTT.

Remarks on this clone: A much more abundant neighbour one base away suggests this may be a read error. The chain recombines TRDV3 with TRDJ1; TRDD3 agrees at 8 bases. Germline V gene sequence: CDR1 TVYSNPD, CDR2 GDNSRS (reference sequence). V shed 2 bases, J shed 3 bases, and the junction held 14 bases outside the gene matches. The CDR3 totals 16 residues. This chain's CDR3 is CAFRLYSLGEADKLIF. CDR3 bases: TGTGCCTTTCGACTCTACAGTCTGGGGGAGGCCGATAAACTCATCTTT.

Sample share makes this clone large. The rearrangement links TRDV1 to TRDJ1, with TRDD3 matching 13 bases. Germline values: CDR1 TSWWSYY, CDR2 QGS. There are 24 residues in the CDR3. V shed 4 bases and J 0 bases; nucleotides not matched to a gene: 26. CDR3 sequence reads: CALGGPSVLGDTRCGGGDTDKLIF. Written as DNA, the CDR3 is TGTGCTCTTGGGGGACCATCCGTACTGGGGGATACGAGGTGTGGGGGAGGTGACACCGATAAACTCATCTTT.

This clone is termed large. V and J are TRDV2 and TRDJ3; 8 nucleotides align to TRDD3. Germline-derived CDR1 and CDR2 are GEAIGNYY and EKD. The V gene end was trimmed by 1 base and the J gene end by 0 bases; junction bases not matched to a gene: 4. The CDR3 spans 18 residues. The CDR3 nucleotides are TGTGCCTGTGACACTCTGGGGGAGAGCTCCTGGGACACCCGACAGATGTTTTTC. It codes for CACDTLGESSWDTRQMFF.

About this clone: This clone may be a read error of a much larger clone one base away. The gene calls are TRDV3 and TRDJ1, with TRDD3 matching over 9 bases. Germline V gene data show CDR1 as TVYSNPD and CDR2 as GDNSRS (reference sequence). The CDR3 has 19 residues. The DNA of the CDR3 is TGTGCCTTTCTACCCGGTGGGGGATATGGTAACCGGTACACCGATAAACTCACCTTT. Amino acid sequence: CAFLPGGGYGNRYTDKLTF. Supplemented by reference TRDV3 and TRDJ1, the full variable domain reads CDKVTQSSPDQTVASGSEVVLLCTYDTVYSNPDLFWYRIRPDYSFQFVFYGDNSRSEGADFTQGRFSVKHILTQKAFHLVISPVRTEDSATYYCAFLPGGGYGNRYTDKLTFGKGTRVTVEP.

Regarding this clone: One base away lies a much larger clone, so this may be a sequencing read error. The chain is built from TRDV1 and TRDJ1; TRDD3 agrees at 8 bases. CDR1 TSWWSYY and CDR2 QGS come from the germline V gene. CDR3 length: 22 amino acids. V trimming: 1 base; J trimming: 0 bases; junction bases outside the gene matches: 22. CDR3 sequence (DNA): TGTGCTCTTGGGGAACCCCCGTGGTGGAGGATACGCCAACTGGGGGACACCGATAAACTCATCTTT. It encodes CALGEPPWWRIRQLGDTDKLIF.

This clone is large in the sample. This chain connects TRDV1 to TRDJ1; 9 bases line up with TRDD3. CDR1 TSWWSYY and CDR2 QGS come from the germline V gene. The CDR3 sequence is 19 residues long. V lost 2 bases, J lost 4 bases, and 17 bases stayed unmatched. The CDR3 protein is CALGEFFPIWGIVCDKLIF. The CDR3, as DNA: TGTGCTCTTGGGGAATTTTTCCCTATTTGGGGGATAGTTTGCGATAAACTCATCTTT.